This T cell receptor beta chain was documented in a study of T cells in Graves' hyperthyroidism and ophthalmopathy. Study details: Once the initial diagnosis was made, peripheral blood was obtained before any treatment.

The sample holds many counts of this clonotype. Its antigen remains unidentified. The CDR3 has 18 amino acids. V dropped 4 bases and J dropped 3; count of bases not matched to a gene: 18. CDR1 is SQVTM and CDR2 is ANQGSEA in the germline V gene. Hyperthyroidism of Graves' type that showed no ophthalmopathy progression within 18 months was stable. RNA transcripts served as the template for amplifying TCR beta CDR3 regions. TCR CDR3 underwent first-round RT-PCR with the HTBI primer set. TCRdb ran MiXCR on the multiplex PCR reads and lists one entry per CDR3 protein. The data show 90,000 to 120,000 distinct CDR3 sequences, about 16% seen once. General observations from the study: In blood, most of the thyroid clonotypes expanded above 0.001 were also present.

The sample comprised blood. The TCR sequence derives from a woman in her forties or fifties with Graves' hyperthyroidism. The chain has TRBV29-1 and TRBJ1-1, with 9 bases lining up with TRBD1. The CDR3 is CSVVRGFTGGAGYTEAFF. The CDR3 DNA reads as TGCAGCGTTGTGAGGGGTTTTACAGGGGGCGCGGGTTACACTGAAGCTTTCTTT.